A single TCR beta chain is shown here with its context. Its antigen remains undetermined. No much larger clonotype is one base removed from it; base qualities were not supplied. The data stem from a study of CD8+ T cells in alopecia areata (dated by TCRdb to the late 2010s). For the study in its entirety: Treated patients were enrolled in an open-label pilot trial of oral tofacitinib, 5 to 10 mg twice daily, for moderate-to-severe alopecia areata. The RNA source kit depended on sample type: the PAXgene miRNA kit for fixed scalp, the miRNeasy kit for PBMCs, and the RNeasy kit for mouse skin. Tofacitinib was given for 6 to 18 months, followed by 6 months of follow-up off drug to assess delayed response and recurrence. Scalp clonality was compared across normal scalp (n=4), patchy alopecia areata scalp (n=8), and alopecia totalis/universalis scalp (n=8). The SALT score, which quantifies the percentage of affected scalp surface area, was used to measure disease severity in treated patients. Scalp tissue and sorted CD4+ and CD8+ peripheral blood T cells from patchy and totalis/universalis alopecia areata patients and from healthy controls were covered by human TCRbeta sequencing. Biopsies were taken from tofacitinib-treated patients at baseline and again at 4 and 24 weeks into treatment, and several of those patients also had a later scalp biopsy. High-throughput TCRbeta sequencing was used to examine T cell clonal expansion in alopecia areata in both the C3H/HeJ mouse model and human patients. TCRbeta CDR3 regions were amplified by immunoSEQ multiplex PCR using 35 Vbeta forward and 13 Jbeta reverse primers. The paper's findings and limits, for the study overall: Higher clonality and more expanded CD8+ clones were observed in lesional scalp than in normal scalp, particularly in alopecia totalis/universalis, a finding suggestive of antigenic drive. Many expanded lesional clones were found to persist in scalp and blood during tofacitinib treatment, and relapse after treatment cessation may be partly explained by this persistence. Scalp TCR repertoire analysis is complicated because resident alphabeta T cells in normal human skin are also sequenced, whereas mouse skin is dominated by gammadelta T cells. Tofacitinib significantly decreased scalp clonality and the number of expanded CD8+ clones among the top 100 scalp clones. Shared TCR sequences between patients were less evident than in mice, which may be partly attributable to HLA diversity in the patient population. Because the treated cohort was small and had just a single nonresponder, larger studies are needed to establish links between baseline CD8+ expansion and response.

The protocol used for the library was the immunoSEQ multiplex PCR assay. To provide template for TCR sequencing, every sample had RNA extracted and reverse transcribed into cDNA. First-strand cDNA was synthesized using SuperScript III with a 2:1 mix of oligo-dT and random hexamers. Amplification bias was assessed with a synthetic immune receptor repertoire, and residual bias was removed computationally. The paper's data handling went like this. After raw reads were preprocessed to remove errors, the CDR3 was defined following IMGT conventions as running from the conserved cysteine to phenylalanine. To get clonality, Shannon entropy was normalized by log2 of the number of productive unique TCRs and the result was subtracted from 1. Whether each scalp clone was CD4 or CD8 was inferred by checking scalp TCRbeta sequences against the CD4 and CD8 repertoires from sorted blood. The clones in this table, taken by TCRdb from immuneACCESS, are in-frame only. Not every clone is retained; where verified, under half of the shortfall comes from an unresolved V gene, and the cause of the rest is unknown. That table gives V, J and clone size, and the DNA gave D and trimming. The sample table lists approximately 200,000 clones, 45% to 75% of them with a count of one. The ten largest account for 3% to 4% of the sample.

CDR1 and CDR2, looked up from the germline V gene, are SNHLY and FYNNEI. Reading from cysteine to phenylalanine, the CDR3 counts 15 amino acids. Only the CDR3 part of the read is kept: 45 bases, read in frame from the first base. The germline V and J ends show losses of 4 bases and 6 bases respectively, and no gene match explains 11 bases of the junction. The time point label of this sample denotes: more than 3 weeks on oral tofacitinib. The treatment or condition label of this sample denotes: oral pan-JAK inhibitor, 5-10 mg twice daily. Lesional scalp punch biopsies and peripheral blood were collected from alopecia areata patients. PBMCs were isolated by density centrifugation and stained for CD3, CD4 and CD8, and CD4+ and CD8+ T cells were sorted on a FACSAria.

The rearranged chain carries TRBV2 and TRBJ2-7; TRBD1 agrees with 8 junctional bases. The source is a human donor with alopecia areata. The sequenced sample was CD4+ T cells sorted from blood, obtained at week 4, from a patient treated with tofacitinib. CDR3 sequence: CASSADRGHLPEQYF. The bases are TGTGCCAGCAGTGCTGACAGGGGCCACCTCCCCGAGCAGTACTTC.